This TCR beta chain was captured by sequencing in a study of blood T cell repertoires in COVID-19. Study-level information: T cells, B-cell-depleted T cells, or PBMCs provided the cDNA or gDNA that served as material.

The table came from immunoSEQ multiplex PCR; TCRdb's copy has only in-frame clones and leaves some out. The repertoire holds roughly 65,000 clones, with 90% as singletons. Trimming removed 7 bases from V and 6 bases from J; junction bases left unmatched: 17. This CDR3 has 16 amino acids. Germline assignment: CDR1 SGHAT and CDR2 FQNNGV. The sequence came from a man aged 55-75 years with acute or convalescent COVID-19. Sequences were obtained from peripheral blood. The V gene is TRBV11-2, the J gene TRBJ2-7; TRBD2 matches at 8 bases. The CDR3 coding sequence is TGTGCCAGCACCTCCAATCCCGGGACTAGATCGGGCGAGCAGTACTTC. This encodes CASTSNPGTRSGEQYF.